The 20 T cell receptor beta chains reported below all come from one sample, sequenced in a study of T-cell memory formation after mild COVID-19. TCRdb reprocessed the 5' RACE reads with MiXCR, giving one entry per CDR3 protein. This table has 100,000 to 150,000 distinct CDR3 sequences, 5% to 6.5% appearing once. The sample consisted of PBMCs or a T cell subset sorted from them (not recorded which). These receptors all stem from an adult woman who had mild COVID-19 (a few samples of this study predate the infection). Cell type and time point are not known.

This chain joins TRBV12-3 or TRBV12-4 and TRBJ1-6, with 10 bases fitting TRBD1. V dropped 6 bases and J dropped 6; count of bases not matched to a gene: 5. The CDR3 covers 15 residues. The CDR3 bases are TGTGCCAGCAGACGCGGGACAGGGGCTAATTCACCCCTCCACTTT. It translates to CASRRGTGANSPLHF.

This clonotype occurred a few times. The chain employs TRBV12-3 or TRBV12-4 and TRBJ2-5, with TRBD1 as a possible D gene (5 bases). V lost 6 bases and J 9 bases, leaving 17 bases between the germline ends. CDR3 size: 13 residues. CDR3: CASRSPDNLAQYF. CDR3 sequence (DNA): TGTGCCAGCAGGTCCCCGGACAACCTGGCCCAGTACTTC.

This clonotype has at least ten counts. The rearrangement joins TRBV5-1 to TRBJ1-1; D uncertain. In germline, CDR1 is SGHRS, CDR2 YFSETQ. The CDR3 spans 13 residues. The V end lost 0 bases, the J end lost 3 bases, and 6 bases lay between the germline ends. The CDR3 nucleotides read TGCGCCAGCAGCTTGGAGCAGCACACTGAAGCTTTCTTT. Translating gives CASSLEQHTEAFF.

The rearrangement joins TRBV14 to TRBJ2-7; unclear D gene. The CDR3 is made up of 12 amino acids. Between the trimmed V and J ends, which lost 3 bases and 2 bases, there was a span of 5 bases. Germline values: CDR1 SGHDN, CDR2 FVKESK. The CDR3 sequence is CASSQWAYEQYF. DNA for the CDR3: TGTGCCAGCAGCCAGTGGGCCTACGAGCAGTACTTC.

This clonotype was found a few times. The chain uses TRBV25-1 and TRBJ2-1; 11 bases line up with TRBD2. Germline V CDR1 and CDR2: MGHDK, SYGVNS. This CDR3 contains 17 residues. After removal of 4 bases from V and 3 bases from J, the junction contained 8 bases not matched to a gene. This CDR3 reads CASSALAGVNRYNEQFF. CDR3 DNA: TGTGCCAGCAGTGCACTAGCGGGAGTGAATCGCTACAATGAGCAGTTCTTC.

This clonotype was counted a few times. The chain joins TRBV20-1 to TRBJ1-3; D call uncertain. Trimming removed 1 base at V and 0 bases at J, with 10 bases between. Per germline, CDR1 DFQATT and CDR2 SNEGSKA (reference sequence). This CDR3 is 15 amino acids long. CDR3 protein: CSARGGRYSGNTIYF. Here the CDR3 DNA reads TGCAGTGCTAGAGGCGGTCGGTACTCTGGAAACACCATATATTTT.

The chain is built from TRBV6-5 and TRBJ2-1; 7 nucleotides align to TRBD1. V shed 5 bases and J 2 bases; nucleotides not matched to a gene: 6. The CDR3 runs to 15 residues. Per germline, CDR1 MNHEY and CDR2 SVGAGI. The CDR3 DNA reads TGTGCCAGCAGTATAGACAGGGCTACCTACAATGAGCAGTTCTTC. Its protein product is CASSIDRATYNEQFF.

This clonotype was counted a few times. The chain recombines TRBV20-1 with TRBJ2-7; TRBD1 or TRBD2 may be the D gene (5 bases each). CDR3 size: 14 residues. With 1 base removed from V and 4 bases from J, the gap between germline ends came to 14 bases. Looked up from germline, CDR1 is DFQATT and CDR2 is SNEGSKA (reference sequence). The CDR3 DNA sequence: TGCAGTGCTAGAGTTGGGGGAAAGGGGTACGAGCAGTACTTC. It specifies CSARVGGKGYEQYF.

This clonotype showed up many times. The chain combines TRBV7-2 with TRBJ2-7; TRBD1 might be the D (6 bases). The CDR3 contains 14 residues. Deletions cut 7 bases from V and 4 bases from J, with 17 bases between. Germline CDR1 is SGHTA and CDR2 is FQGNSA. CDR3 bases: TGTGCCAGCACCCCCCAAGGGGGTTTGTACGAGCAGTACTTC. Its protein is CASTPQGGLYEQYF.

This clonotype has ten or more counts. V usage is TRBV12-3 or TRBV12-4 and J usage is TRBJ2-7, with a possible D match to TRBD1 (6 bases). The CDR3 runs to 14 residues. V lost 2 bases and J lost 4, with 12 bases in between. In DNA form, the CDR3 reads TGTGCCAGCAGTTTATGGCAGGGGCCGTACGAGCAGTACTTC. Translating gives CASSLWQGPYEQYF.

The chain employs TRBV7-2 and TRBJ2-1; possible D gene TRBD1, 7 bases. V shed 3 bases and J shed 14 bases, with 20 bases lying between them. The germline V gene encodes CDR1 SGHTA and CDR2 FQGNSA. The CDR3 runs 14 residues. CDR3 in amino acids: CASSFSGQPGGKFF. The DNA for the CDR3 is TGTGCCAGCAGCTTTTCGGGACAGCCAGGGGGGAAGTTCTTC.

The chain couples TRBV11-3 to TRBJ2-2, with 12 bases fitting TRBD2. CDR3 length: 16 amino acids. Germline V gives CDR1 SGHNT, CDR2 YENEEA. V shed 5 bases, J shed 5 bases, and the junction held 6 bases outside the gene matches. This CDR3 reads CASSGTGTSGTGELFF. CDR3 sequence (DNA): TGTGCCAGCAGCGGTACCGGGACTAGCGGGACCGGGGAGCTGTTTTTT.

The CDR3 DNA follows: TGTGCCAGCAGCCGCGAAGCTTTCTTT. This gives the protein CASSREAFF. The chain links TRBV2 to TRBJ1-1; D is undetermined. The CDR3 covers 9 residues. V lost 6 bases and J lost 8, with 4 bases in between. Germline loops: CDR1 SNHLY, CDR2 FYNNEI.

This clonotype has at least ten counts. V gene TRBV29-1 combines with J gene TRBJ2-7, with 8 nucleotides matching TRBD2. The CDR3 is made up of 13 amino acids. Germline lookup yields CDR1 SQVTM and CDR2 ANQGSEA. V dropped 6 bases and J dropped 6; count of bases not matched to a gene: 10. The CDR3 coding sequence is TGCAGCGTCCAACACCTGACTAGCGCCGAGCAGTACTTC. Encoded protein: CSVQHLTSAEQYF.

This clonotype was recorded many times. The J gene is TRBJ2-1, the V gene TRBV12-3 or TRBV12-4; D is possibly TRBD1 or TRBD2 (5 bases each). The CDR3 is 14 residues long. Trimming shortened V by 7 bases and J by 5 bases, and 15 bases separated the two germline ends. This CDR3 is CASTSVGVNNEQFF. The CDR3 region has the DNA TGTGCCAGCACTAGTGTGGGGGTTAACAATGAGCAGTTCTTC.

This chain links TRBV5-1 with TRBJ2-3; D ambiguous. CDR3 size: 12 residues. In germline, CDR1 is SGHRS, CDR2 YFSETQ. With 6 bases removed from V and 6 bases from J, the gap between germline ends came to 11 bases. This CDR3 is CASNPEGDTQYF. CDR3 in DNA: TGCGCCAGCAACCCGGAAGGGGATACGCAGTATTTT. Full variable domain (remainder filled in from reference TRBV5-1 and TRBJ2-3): KAGVTQTPRYLIKTRGQQVTLSCSPISGHRSVSWYQQTPGQGLQFLFEYFSETQRNKGNFPGRFSGRQFSNSRSEMNVSTLELGDSALYLCASNPEGDTQYFGPGTRLTVL.

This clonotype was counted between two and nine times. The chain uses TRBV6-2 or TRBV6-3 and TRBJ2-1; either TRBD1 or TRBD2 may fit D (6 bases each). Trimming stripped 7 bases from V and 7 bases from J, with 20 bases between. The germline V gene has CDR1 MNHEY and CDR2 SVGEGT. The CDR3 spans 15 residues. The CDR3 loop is CASTRRGTRENEQFF. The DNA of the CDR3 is TGTGCCAGCACCAGACGGGGGACACGGGAAAATGAGCAGTTCTTC.

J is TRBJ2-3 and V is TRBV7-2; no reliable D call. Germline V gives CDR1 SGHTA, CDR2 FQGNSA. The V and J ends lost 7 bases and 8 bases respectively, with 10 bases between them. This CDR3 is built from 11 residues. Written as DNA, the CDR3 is TGTGCCAGCACCTATTCTGTTACGCAGTATTTT. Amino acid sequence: CASTYSVTQYF. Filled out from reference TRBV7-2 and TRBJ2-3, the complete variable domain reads GAGVSQSPSNKVTEKGKDVELRCDPISGHTALYWYRQSLGQGLEFLIYFQGNSAPDKSGLPSDRFSAERTGGSVSTLTIQRTQQEDSAVYLCASTYSVTQYFGPGTRLTVL.

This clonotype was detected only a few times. The CDR3 region is CASSWKQGFGEAFF. The CDR3 bases are TGTGCCAGCAGTTGGAAGCAGGGGTTTGGTGAAGCTTTCTTT. The genes are TRBV7-2 and TRBJ1-1, with D maybe TRBD1 (6 bases). Germline-derived CDR1 and CDR2 are SGHTA and FQGNSA. This CDR3 has 14 amino acids. V lost 6 bases and J 7 bases, leaving 18 bases between the germline ends.

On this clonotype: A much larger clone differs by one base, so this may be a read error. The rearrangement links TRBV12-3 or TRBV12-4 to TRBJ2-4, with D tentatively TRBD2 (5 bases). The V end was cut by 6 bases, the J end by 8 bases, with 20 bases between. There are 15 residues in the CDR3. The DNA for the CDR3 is TGTGCCAGCAGGATAGCACAAAGTGGACTGGACATTCAGTACTTC. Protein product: CASRIAQSGLDIQYF.